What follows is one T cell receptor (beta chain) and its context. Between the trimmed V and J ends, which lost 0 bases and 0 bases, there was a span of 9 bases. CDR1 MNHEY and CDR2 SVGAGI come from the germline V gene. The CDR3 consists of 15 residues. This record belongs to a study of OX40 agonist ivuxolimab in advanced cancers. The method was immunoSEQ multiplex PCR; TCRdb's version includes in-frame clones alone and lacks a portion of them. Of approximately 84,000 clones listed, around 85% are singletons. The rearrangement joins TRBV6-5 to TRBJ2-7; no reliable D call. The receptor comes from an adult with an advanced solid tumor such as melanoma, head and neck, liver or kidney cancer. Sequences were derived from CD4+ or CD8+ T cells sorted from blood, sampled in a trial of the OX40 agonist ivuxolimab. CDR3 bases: TGTGCCAGCAGTTACTCCCGGGCCAGCTCCTACGAGCAGTACTTC. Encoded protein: CASSYSRASSYEQYF.